By its share, the clone carrying this T cell receptor (beta chain) is medium-sized. This record comes from a study of T cell repertoires in ileal Crohn's disease. This CDR3 has 14 amino acids. Germline CDR1 and CDR2: SGDLS and YYNGEE. Trimming pared 2 bases from V and 8 bases from J, leaving 16 bases between. Libraries were prepared by immunoSEQ multiplex PCR; TCRdb keeps only in-frame clonotypes and omits some of them. The sample shows about 15,000 clones, 60% to 85% of them seen only once. Time point reported: inflamed ileum from the surgical specimen. Input material: ileal tissue. V and J are TRBV9 and TRBJ1-2, with D unresolved. This receptor was taken from an adult with Crohn's disease. The CDR3 is CASSVDNAYGGYTF. The CDR3 nucleotides are TGTGCCAGCAGCGTCGACAACGCATATGGAGGCTACACCTTC. Full variable domain (rest looked up from reference TRBV9 and TRBJ1-2): DSGVTQTPKHLITATGQRVTLRCSPRSGDLSVYWYQQSLDQGLQFLIQYYNGEERAKGNILERFSAQQFPDLHSELNLSSLELGDSALYFCASSVDNAYGGYTFGSGTRLTVV.